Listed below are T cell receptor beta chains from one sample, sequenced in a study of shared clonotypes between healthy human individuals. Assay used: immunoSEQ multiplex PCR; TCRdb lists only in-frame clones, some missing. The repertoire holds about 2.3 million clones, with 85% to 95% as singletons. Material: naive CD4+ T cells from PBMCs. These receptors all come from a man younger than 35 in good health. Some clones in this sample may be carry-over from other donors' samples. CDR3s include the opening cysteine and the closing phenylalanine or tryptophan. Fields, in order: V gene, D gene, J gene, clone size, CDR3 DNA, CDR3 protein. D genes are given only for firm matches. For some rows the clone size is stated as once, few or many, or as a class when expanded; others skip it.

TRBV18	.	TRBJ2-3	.	TGTGCCAGCTCACTGGGCGGAGGGAGCACAGATACGCAGTATTTT	CASSLGGGSTDTQYF
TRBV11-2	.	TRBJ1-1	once	TGTGCCAGCAGCTTAGTGGTAGAGACTGAAGCTTTCTTT	CASSLVVETEAFF
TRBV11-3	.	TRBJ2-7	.	TGTGCCAGCAGCTTAGGAGGAGCCGAGCAGTACTTC	CASSLGGAEQYF
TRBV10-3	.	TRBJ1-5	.	TGTGCCATCGGGGGGGGGTTCAATCAGCCCCAGCATTTT	CAIGGGFNQPQHF
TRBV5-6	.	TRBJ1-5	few	TGTGCCAGCAGCTTGACCGGGACGAACGGTCAGCCCCAGCATTTT	CASSLTGTNGQPQHF
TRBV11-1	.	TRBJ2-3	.	TGTGCCAGCAGTCGGCGCCTTCCAGATACGCAGTATTTT	CASSRRLPDTQYF
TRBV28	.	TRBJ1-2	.	TGTGCCAGCAGTTTAACTCAGGGGAATGGCTACACCTTC	CASSLTQGNGYTF
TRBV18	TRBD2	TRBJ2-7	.	TGTGCCAGCTCACCAAGGGGACTAGCGTACGAGCAGTACTTC	CASSPRGLAYEQYF
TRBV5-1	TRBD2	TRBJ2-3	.	TGCGCCAGCAGCCCTGCCCTGCGGGGGGACACAGATACGCAGTATTTT	CASSPALRGDTDTQYF
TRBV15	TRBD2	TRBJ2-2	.	TGTGCCACCAGCAGAGATAAGCGGGAGGGCCTCGCCGGGGAGCTGTTTTTT	CATSRDKREGLAGELFF
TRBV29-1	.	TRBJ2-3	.	TGCAGCGGTCACGAGGGACTCAGGCTGGGAGATACGCAGTATTTT	CSGHEGLRLGDTQYF
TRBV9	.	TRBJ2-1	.	TGTGCCAGCAGCGTAGGGGGTCAGGGCAATGAGCAGTTCTTC	CASSVGGQGNEQFF
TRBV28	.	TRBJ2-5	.	TGTGCCAGCAGCCTTCCTGGGACATCATTAAAGGAGACCCAGTACTTC	CASSLPGTSLKETQYF
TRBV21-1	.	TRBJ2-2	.	TGTGCCAGCAGCAATCTCGGACAGGGGAACACCGGGGAGCTGTTTTTT	CASSNLGQGNTGELFF
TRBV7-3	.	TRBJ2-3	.	TGTGCCAGCAGCTTCAACACGAGAGATACGCAGTATTTT	CASSFNTRDTQYF
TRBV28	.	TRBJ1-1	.	TGTGCCAGCAGGGGGACACTTACTGAAGCTTTCTTT	CASRGTLTEAFF
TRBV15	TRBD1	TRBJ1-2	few	TGTGCCACCAGCCTGGACAGGGGAGTGAGTTATGGCTACACCTTC	CATSLDRGVSYGYTF
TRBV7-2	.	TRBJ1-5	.	TGTGCCAGCAGCGCTAATAGCAATCAGCCCCAGCATTTT	CASSANSNQPQHF
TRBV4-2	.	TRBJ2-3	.	TGTGCCAGCAGCCACTGGGAGGAGGCCTCCTATACGCAGTATTTT	CASSHWEEASYTQYF
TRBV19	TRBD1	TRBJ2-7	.	TGTGCCAGTAGTACACAGGGGGGCTCCTACGAGCAGTACTTC	CASSTQGGSYEQYF
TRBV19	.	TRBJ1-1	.	TGTGCCAGTAGTATACTTTCAGGGATCCGAGTAGGTGAAGCTTTCTTT	CASSILSGIRVGEAFF
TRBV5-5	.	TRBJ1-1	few	TGTGCCAGCAGCTCAAGACAGGTGAACACTGAAGCTTTCTTT	CASSSRQVNTEAFF
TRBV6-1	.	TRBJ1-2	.	TGTGCCAGCAGTCGAGACGGCGGCTACACCTTC	CASSRDGGYTF
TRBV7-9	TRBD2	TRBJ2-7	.	TGTGCCAGCAGCTCGAGACTAGCGGGCACCTACGAGCAGTACTTC	CASSSRLAGTYEQYF
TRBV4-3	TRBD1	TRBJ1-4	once	TGCGCCAGCAGCCAATCCAGGGGGAGTAATGAAAAACTGTTTTTT	CASSQSRGSNEKLFF
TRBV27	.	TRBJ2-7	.	TGTGCCAGCAGTTTTTCCCGAAGATCCTACGAGCAGTACTTC	CASSFSRRSYEQYF
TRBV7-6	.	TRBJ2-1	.	TGTGCCAGCAGCTTAGCTGAAGGGGCAGGGTACAATGAGCAGTTCTTC	CASSLAEGAGYNEQFF
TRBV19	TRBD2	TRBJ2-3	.	TGTGCCAGTAGCCATCCGGGACTAGAAACGGATACGCAGTATTTT	CASSHPGLETDTQYF
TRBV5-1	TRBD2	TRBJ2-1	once	TGCGCCAGCAGCTCGGGACTAGTGGCCGGTCGGGGTGAGCAGTTCTTC	CASSSGLVAGRGEQFF
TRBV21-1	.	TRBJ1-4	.	TGTGCCAGCAGCATTCCCGGGGGCATTAATGAAAAACTGTTTTTT	CASSIPGGINEKLFF
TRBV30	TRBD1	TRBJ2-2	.	TGTGCCTGGAGTGTAGACAGGGCGGCCGGGGAGCTGTTTTTT	CAWSVDRAAGELFF
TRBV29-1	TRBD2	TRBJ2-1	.	TGCAGCGTTGAAGGACTAGCGGGAGACAATGAGCAGTTCTTC	CSVEGLAGDNEQFF
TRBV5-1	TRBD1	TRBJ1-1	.	TGCGCCAGCAGCCCACGGACAGGGACGGACACTGAAGCTTTCTTT	CASSPRTGTDTEAFF
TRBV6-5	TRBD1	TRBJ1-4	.	TGTGCCAGCAGTCCGGTGACAGGGGGCCATGGAAAACTGTTTTTT	CASSPVTGGHGKLFF
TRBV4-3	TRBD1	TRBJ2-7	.	TGCGCCAGCAGCCAAGATTCAAGGACAGGTACCTACGAGCAGTACTTC	CASSQDSRTGTYEQYF
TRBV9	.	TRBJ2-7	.	TGTGCCAGCAGCGTACGGGACCGGTCCTACGAGCAGTACTTC	CASSVRDRSYEQYF
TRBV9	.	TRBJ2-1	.	TGTGCCAGCAGCGTAGAAGCCCGGGGAACAAACAATGAGCAGTTCTTC	CASSVEARGTNNEQFF
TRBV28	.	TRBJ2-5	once	TGTGCCACCAAGAAGTGGGGCCAAGAGACCCAGTACTTC	CATKKWGQETQYF
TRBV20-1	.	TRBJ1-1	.	TGCAGGTTTAGGAGAGGGACTGAAGCTTTCTTT	CRFRRGTEAFF
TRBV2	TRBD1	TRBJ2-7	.	TGTGCCAGCGGACAGGGGGCTTCTGGGTACGAGCAGTACTTC	CASGQGASGYEQYF